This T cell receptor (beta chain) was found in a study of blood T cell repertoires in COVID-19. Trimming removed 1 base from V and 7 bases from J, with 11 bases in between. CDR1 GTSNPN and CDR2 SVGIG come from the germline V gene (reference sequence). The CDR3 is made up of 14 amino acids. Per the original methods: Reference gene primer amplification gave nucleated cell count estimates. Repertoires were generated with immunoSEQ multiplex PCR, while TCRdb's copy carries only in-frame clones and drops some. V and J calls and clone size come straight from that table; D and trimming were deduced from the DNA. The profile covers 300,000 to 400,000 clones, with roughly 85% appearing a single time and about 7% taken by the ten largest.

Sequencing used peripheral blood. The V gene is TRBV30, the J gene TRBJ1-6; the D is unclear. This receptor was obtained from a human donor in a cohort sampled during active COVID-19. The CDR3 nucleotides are TGTGCCTGGAGTGATGGGTCTAGGAATTCACCCCTCCACTTT. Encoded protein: CAWSDGSRNSPLHF.